This TCR beta chain was identified during a study of neurological immune-mediated disorders. Whole-study results and caveats: One related-CDR3 cluster, found by phylogenetic grouping, held repertoires of 18 of 34 multiple sclerosis patients and is a possible signature. The absence of shared CDR3 amino acid sequences among expanded clones across subjects suggests private repertoires in all groups.

Germline lookup yields CDR1 MNHEY and CDR2 SMNVEV (reference sequence). After removal of 6 bases from V and 8 bases from J, the junction contained 12 bases not matched to a gene. The CDR3 sequence is 15 residues long. There are a few counts of this clonotype. The antigen is undetermined. With 10-nucleotide random UMIs, 5'RACE was used to make the cDNA. Via MiXCR, TCRdb re-called the 5' RACE reads, giving one row per CDR3 protein. The data show about 55,000 distinct CDR3 sequences, over 4% seen once. This chain uses TRBV27 with TRBJ2-1; 8 bases map to TRBD1. Sequencing was carried out using PBMCs. The clonotype comes from a man aged 50 or older with multiple sclerosis. The CDR3 loop is CASRDGQGILDEQFF. The CDR3 DNA follows: TGTGCCAGCAGGGATGGACAGGGCATATTGGATGAGCAGTTCTTC.